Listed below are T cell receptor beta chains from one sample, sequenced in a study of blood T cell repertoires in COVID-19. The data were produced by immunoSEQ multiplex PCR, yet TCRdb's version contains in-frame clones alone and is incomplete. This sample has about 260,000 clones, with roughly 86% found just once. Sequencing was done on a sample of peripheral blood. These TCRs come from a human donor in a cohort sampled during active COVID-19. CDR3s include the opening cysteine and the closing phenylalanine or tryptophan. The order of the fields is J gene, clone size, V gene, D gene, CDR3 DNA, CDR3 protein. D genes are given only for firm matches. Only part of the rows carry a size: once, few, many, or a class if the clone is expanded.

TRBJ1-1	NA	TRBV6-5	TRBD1	TGTGCCAGCAGTTACACCCCGACAGGGCTGAACACTGAAGCTTTCTTT	CASSYTPTGLNTEAFF
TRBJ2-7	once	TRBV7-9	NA	TGTGCCAGCAAAAGAAGCGGCAGGGGCTACGAGCAGTACTTC	CASKRSGRGYEQYF
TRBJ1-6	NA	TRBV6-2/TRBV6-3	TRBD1	TGTGCCAGCAGCCGCGGACAGGAGAATTCACCCCTCCACTTT	CASSRGQENSPLHF
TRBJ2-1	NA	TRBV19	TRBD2	TGTGCCAGCCAAAAGGTAGCGGGTACGAGCTCCTACAATGAGCAGTTCTTC	CASQKVAGTSSYNEQFF
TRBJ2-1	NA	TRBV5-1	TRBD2	TGCGCCAGCAGCTTGGCGACTAGCGGGGCGGATGAGCAGTTCTTC	CASSLATSGADEQFF
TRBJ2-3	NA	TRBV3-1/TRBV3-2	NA	TGTGCCAGCAGCCAAGAGATCGGGAGATCAGATACGCAGTATTTT	CASSQEIGRSDTQYF
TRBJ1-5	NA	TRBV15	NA	TGTGCCACCAGCAGAGATCTTTCTGTTCAGGGGCTTCAGCCCCAGCATTTT	CATSRDLSVQGLQPQHF
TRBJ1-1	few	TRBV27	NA	TGTGCCAGCAGTGTGCGGTGGCCCGTGAACACTGAAGCTTTCTTT	CASSVRWPVNTEAFF
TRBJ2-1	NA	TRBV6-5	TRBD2	TGTGCCAGCAGTTACGGACTAGCGGGGGATTACAATGAGCAGTTCTTC	CASSYGLAGDYNEQFF
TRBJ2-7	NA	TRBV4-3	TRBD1	TGCGCCAGCAGCCGTTTTGGGACAGGGCCCTACGAGCAGTACTTC	CASSRFGTGPYEQYF
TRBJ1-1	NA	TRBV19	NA	TGTGCCAGTAGTTCCGGGACATTCCTACCCACTGAAGCTTTCTTT	CASSSGTFLPTEAFF
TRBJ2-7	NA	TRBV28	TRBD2	TGTGCCAGCAGTACCGGACTAGCGGGAGTGTACGAGCAGTACTTC	CASSTGLAGVYEQYF
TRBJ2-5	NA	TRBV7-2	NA	TGTGCCAGCTTAACCCAACCCGGGGTTCAGACCCAGTACTTC	CASLTQPGVQTQYF
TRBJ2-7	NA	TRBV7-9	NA	TGTGCCAGCAGCGCTATGAGGTACGAGCAGTACTTC	CASSAMRYEQYF
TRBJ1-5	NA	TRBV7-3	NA	TGTGCCAGCAGCTTAAACGGAGTTCAGCCCCAGCATTTT	CASSLNGVQPQHF
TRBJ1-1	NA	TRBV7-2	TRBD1	TGTGCCAGCAGCTTCTCAGGGGGCCTGGGGACTGAAGCTTTCTTT	CASSFSGGLGTEAFF
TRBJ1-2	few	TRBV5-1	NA	TGCGCCAGCAGCCACGACAGTCTCCTTGGGTACACCTTC	CASSHDSLLGYTF
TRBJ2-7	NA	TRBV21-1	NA	TGTGCCAGCAGCAAACCAGCGGTAGATTACGAGCAGTACTTC	CASSKPAVDYEQYF
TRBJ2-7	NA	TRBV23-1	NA	TGCGCCAGCAGTCAATCTAGGACTAATAGATACGAGCAGTACTTC	CASSQSRTNRYEQYF
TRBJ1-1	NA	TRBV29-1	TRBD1	TGCAGCGTTCGTCCACAGGGGGCCTTTTACACTGAAGCTTTCTTT	CSVRPQGAFYTEAFF
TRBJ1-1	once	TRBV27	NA	TGTGCCAGCAGTTTATCGAGAGGGAACACTGAAGCTTTCTTT	CASSLSRGNTEAFF
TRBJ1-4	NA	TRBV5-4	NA	TGTGCCAGCAGCAGTGGACAGTTTAATGAAAAACTGTTTTTT	CASSSGQFNEKLFF
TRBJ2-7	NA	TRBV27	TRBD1	TGTGCCAGCAGTTTACGTCAGGGGGTGGCCTACGAGCAGTACTTC	CASSLRQGVAYEQYF
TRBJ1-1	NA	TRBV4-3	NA	TGCGCCAGCAGCCAAGATCAGGGTTGGGGCACTGAAGCTTTCTTT	CASSQDQGWGTEAFF
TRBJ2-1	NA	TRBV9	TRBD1	TGTGCCAGCAACCAGGGGGCCTACAATGAGCAGTTCTTC	CASNQGAYNEQFF
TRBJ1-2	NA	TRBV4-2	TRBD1	TGTGCCAGCAGCCAAGACGGAGGGACAGGGTATGGCTACACCTTC	CASSQDGGTGYGYTF
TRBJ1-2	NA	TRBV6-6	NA	TGTGCCAGCAGTCCACAGGCCCGCTACACCTTC	CASSPQARYTF
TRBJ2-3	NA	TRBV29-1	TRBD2	TGCAGCGCCTGGATCCCCGGGACTAGCGGCAGAACTAGCACAGATACGCAGTATTTT	CSAWIPGTSGRTSTDTQYF